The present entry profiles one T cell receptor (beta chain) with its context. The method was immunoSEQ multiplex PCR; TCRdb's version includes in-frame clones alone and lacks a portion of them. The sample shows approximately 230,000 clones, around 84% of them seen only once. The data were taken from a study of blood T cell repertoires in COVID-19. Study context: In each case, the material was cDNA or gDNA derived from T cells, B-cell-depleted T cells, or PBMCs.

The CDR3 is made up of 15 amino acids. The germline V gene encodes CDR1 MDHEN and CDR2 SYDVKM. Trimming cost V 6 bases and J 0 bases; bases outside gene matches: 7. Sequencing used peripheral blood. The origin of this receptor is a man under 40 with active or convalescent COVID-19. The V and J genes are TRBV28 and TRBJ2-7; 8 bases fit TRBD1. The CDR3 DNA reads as TGTGCCAGCAGCCCCGGGACAGGCCTCTCCTACGAGCAGTACTTC. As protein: CASSPGTGLSYEQYF.